The clone carrying this T cell receptor (beta chain) was counted many times. Antigen: not known. Construction of the TCRbeta library involved unique molecular identifiers. TCRdb itself ran the PCR reads through MiXCR, one entry per CDR3 protein. The data show 200,000 to 250,000 distinct CDR3 sequences, around 8% seen once. These data are taken from a study of T-cell reconstitution after alpha-beta-depleted transplantation in children. General study points: Reported findings indicate that, about two months after transplant, alpha-beta T cells came from several hundred expanded clones, which were derived from non-depleted graft cells.

The sequence derives from a male patient younger than 18 who had a stem cell transplant for acute lymphoblastic leukemia, so the T cells may come from the graft donor. Here the sequenced sample was PBMCs, mostly from graft donor cells, taken 180 days after TCRalphabeta/CD19-depleted stem cell transplant.

The CDR3: CASSLADRDPYEQYF. For the CDR3, the DNA is TGTGCCAGCAGCTTAGCGGACAGGGACCCCTACGAGCAGTACTTC. This sequence joins TRBV7-8 and TRBJ2-7, with 8 positions matching TRBD1. Germline V gives CDR1 SGHVS, CDR2 FQNEAQ. The CDR3 has 15 residues. The V segment lost 0 bases and the J segment 2 bases; nucleotides outside the gene matches: 3.